These T cell receptor beta chains were read from a single sample in a study of CD8+ T cells in alopecia areata. Method: immunoSEQ multiplex PCR; TCRdb's copy keeps in-frame clones and lacks some. The repertoire includes roughly 200,000 clones, around 63% of them detected once, and over 1.5% sits in the top ten. The specimen was CD4+ T cells sorted from blood, collected at week 0. These receptors came from a human donor with alopecia areata. Both conserved end residues are part of each CDR3. Fields, in order: clone size, J gene, V gene, CDR3 protein. A row's size may be missing; if present it is once, few, many or a size class.

clone_size: NA
j_call: TRBJ2-7
v_call: TRBV28
cdr3_aa: CASSLSAYEQYF

clone_size: NA
j_call: TRBJ2-7
v_call: TRBV7-6
cdr3_aa: CASSPRGRRDEQYF

clone_size: NA
j_call: TRBJ2-5
v_call: TRBV25-1
cdr3_aa: CASSEYKPGGTQYF

clone_size: NA
j_call: TRBJ2-7
v_call: TRBV30
cdr3_aa: CAWRDGHYEQYF

clone_size: NA
j_call: TRBJ1-5
v_call: TRBV29-1
cdr3_aa: CSVDRGPNQPQHF

clone_size: NA
j_call: TRBJ1-2
v_call: TRBV30
cdr3_aa: CAWSYSSLGYTF

clone_size: NA
j_call: TRBJ2-6
v_call: TRBV29-1
cdr3_aa: CSVAQSGANVLTF

clone_size: NA
j_call: TRBJ2-4
v_call: TRBV29-1
cdr3_aa: CSVLPQGLGVIQYF

clone_size: once
j_call: TRBJ1-5
v_call: TRBV10-3
cdr3_aa: CAISDRWDQPQHF

clone_size: NA
j_call: TRBJ2-3
v_call: TRBV9
cdr3_aa: CASSPDTRTDTQYF

clone_size: NA
j_call: TRBJ1-5
v_call: TRBV5-1
cdr3_aa: CASSSTGSRDQPQHF

clone_size: once
j_call: TRBJ2-1
v_call: TRBV7-2
cdr3_aa: CASSPRSGTGGYNEQFF

clone_size: NA
j_call: TRBJ2-3
v_call: TRBV12-5
cdr3_aa: CASAQFGQSDTQYF

clone_size: NA
j_call: TRBJ1-5
v_call: TRBV29-1
cdr3_aa: CSVSSGTGNQPQHF

clone_size: NA
j_call: TRBJ1-6
v_call: TRBV30
cdr3_aa: CAWTRDRNSPLHF

clone_size: NA
j_call: TRBJ2-3
v_call: TRBV5-1
cdr3_aa: CASSSFRVADTQYF

clone_size: NA
j_call: TRBJ2-1
v_call: TRBV11-2
cdr3_aa: CASSRRGSRGSYNEQFF

clone_size: NA
j_call: TRBJ2-3
v_call: TRBV11-2
cdr3_aa: CASSRGTSGSTDTQYF

clone_size: NA
j_call: TRBJ1-2
v_call: TRBV29-1
cdr3_aa: CSVVRGDYGYTF

clone_size: once
j_call: TRBJ2-7
v_call: TRBV28
cdr3_aa: CASLSEPGSEQYF